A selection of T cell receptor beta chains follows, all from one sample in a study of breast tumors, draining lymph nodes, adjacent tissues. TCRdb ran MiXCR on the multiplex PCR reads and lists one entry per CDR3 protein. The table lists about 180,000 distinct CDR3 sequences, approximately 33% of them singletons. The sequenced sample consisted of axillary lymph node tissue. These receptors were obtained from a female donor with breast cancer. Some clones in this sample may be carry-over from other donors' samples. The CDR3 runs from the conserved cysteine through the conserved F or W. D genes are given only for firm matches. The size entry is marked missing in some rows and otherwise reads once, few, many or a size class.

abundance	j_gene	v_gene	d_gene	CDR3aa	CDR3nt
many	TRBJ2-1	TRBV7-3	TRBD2	CASSPTSEVNEQFF	TGTGCCAGCAGCCCCACTAGCGAGGTCAATGAGCAGTTCTTC
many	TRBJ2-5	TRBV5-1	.	CASSLELVETQYF	TGCGCCAGCAGCTTGGAGTTGGTAGAGACCCAGTACTTC
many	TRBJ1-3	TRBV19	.	CASSNLGDTIYF	TGTGCCAGTAGTAACCTAGGCGACACCATATATTTT
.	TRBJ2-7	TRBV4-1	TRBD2	CASSSGGGRYEQYF	TGCGCCAGCAGCTCCGGGGGGGGAAGGTACGAGCAGTACTTC
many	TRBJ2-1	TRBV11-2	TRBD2	CASSLTSGKHNEQFF	TGTGCCAGCAGCTTAACTAGCGGGAAGCACAATGAGCAGTTCTTC
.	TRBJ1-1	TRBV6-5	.	CASSYSRFRQVAEAFF	TGTGCCAGCAGTTACTCGAGATTCCGACAGGTAGCTGAAGCTTTCTTT
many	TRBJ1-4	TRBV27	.	CASSLWTNEKLFF	TGTGCCAGCAGTTTATGGACAAATGAAAAACTGTTTTTT
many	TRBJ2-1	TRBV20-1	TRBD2	CSAESGGIAEQFF	TGCAGTGCAGAGAGCGGGGGGATTGCTGAGCAGTTCTTC
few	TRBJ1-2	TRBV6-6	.	CASSHLTGVGSYGYTF	TGTGCCAGCAGTCACCTCACGGGGGTCGGGAGCTATGGCTACACCTTC
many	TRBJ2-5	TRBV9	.	CASSDPRTDLKETQYF	TGTGCCAGCAGCGACCCCCGAACCGATCTTAAAGAGACCCAGTACTTC
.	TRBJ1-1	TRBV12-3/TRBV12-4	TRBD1	CASSLRGPTEAFF	TGTGCCAGCAGTTTAAGGGGGCCAACTGAAGCTTTCTTT
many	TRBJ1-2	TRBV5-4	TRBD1	CASALGTGELGRYTF	TGTGCCAGCGCCCTGGGGACAGGGGAGCTGGGGCGCTACACCTTC
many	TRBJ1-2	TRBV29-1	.	CSVGGQEGLYGYTF	TGCAGCGTTGGCGGGCAAGAGGGGCTTTATGGCTACACCTTC
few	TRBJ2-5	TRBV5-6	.	CASSLGTARLETQYF	TGTGCCAGCAGCTTGGGAACGGCCCGGCTAGAGACCCAGTACTTC
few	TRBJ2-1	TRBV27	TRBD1	CASSFEGQGHNEQFF	TGTGCCAGCAGTTTTGAGGGACAGGGACACAATGAGCAGTTCTTC
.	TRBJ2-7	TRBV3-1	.	CASSQGDDEQYF	TGCGCCAGCAGCCAAGGGGATGACGAGCAGTACTTC
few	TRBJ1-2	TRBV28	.	CASSLQGPNYGYTF	TGTGCCAGCAGTTTACAGGGCCCCAACTATGGCTACACCTTC
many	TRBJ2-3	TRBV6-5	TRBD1	CASSPRQGGLGDTQYF	TGTGCCAGCAGTCCTCGACAGGGGGGATTGGGAGATACGCAGTATTTT
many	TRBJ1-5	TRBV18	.	CASSPNQGSNQPQHF	TGTGCCAGCTCACCTAACCAAGGGAGCAATCAGCCCCAGCATTTT
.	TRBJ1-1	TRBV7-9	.	CASSHRADPRAFF	TGTGCCAGCAGCCACCGGGCCGACCCCCGAGCTTTCTTT
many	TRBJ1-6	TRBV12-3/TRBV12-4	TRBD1	CASSLEAHGRGIVPNSPLHF	TGTGCCAGCAGTTTAGAGGCCCACGGCAGGGGGATTGTCCCCAATTCACCCCTCCACTTT
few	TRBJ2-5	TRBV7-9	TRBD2	CASKTPSGRAGETQYF	TGTGCCAGCAAAACCCCCAGCGGGAGGGCCGGGGAGACCCAGTACTTC